The rows below give T cell receptor beta chains drawn from one sample of a study of CD8 T cells in Susac syndrome. MiXCR, applied by TCRdb to the immunoSEQ multiplex PCR reads, yields one record per CDR3 protein. This table has around 170,000 distinct CDR3 sequences, roughly 95% appearing once. Sequenced sample: CD8+ T cells from PBMCs. The receptors here all came from a human donor with multiple sclerosis. Both conserved end residues are part of each CDR3. A D gene is named only where the DNA matches it firmly. Rows may omit the clone size; those that give it use once, few, many or a size class.

d_call: TRBD1; v_call: TRBV2; j_call: TRBJ2-7; clone_size: once; cdr3_nt: TGTGCCAGCAGTGAGAGTGTAGGGGGCATCTACGAGCAGTACTTC; cdr3_aa: CASSESVGGIYEQYF
d_call: .; v_call: TRBV7-9; j_call: TRBJ1-1; clone_size: .; cdr3_nt: TGTGCCAGCACCCCACCGACCGGGAACACTGAAGCTTTCTTT; cdr3_aa: CASTPPTGNTEAFF
d_call: .; v_call: TRBV20-1; j_call: TRBJ2-3; clone_size: .; cdr3_nt: TGCAGTGCTCCCCCTGAGGGAGGAGATGATACGCAGTATTTT; cdr3_aa: CSAPPEGGDDTQYF
d_call: TRBD2; v_call: TRBV7-9; j_call: TRBJ2-3; clone_size: .; cdr3_nt: TGTGCCAGCAGCGCTCTAAGCGGGAGGGCCCCCGATACGCAGTATTTT; cdr3_aa: CASSALSGRAPDTQYF
d_call: .; v_call: TRBV11-2; j_call: TRBJ1-5; clone_size: .; cdr3_nt: TGTGCCAGCAGCTTAGGGTCAGGGGGCAATCAGCCCCAGCATTTT; cdr3_aa: CASSLGSGGNQPQHF
d_call: .; v_call: TRBV15; j_call: TRBJ1-2; clone_size: once; cdr3_nt: TGTGCCACCCGCAGCCTTACTGGCTACACCTTC; cdr3_aa: CATRSLTGYTF
d_call: TRBD2; v_call: TRBV11-2; j_call: TRBJ2-1; clone_size: .; cdr3_nt: TGTGCCAGCAGCACAACCGACGCCCCCAGCGGGGGGAATTACAATGAGCAGTTCTTC; cdr3_aa: CASSTTDAPSGGNYNEQFF
d_call: .; v_call: TRBV5-6; j_call: TRBJ2-7; clone_size: .; cdr3_nt: TGTGCCAGCAGCTCGTCAGGGGGGGACTACGAGCAGTACTTC; cdr3_aa: CASSSSGGDYEQYF
d_call: .; v_call: TRBV29-1; j_call: TRBJ2-1; clone_size: .; cdr3_nt: TGCAGCGTTGAAGGGACAGCAAGTTACTCCTACAATGAGCAGTTCTTC; cdr3_aa: CSVEGTASYSYNEQFF
d_call: .; v_call: TRBV24-1; j_call: TRBJ2-5; clone_size: once; cdr3_nt: TGTGCCACCAGTGACCCTTTAGAAGAGACCCAGTACTTC; cdr3_aa: CATSDPLEETQYF
d_call: .; v_call: TRBV7-2; j_call: TRBJ2-7; clone_size: .; cdr3_nt: TGTGCCAGCAGCTTAGGAACACAGTACGAGCAGTACTTC; cdr3_aa: CASSLGTQYEQYF
d_call: .; v_call: TRBV18; j_call: TRBJ2-7; clone_size: .; cdr3_nt: TGTGCCAGCTCACCAGGGTACAGGGCCTACGAGCAGTACTTC; cdr3_aa: CASSPGYRAYEQYF
d_call: .; v_call: TRBV4-2; j_call: TRBJ1-1; clone_size: .; cdr3_nt: TGTGCCAGCAGCCAAGTAGCTGTAGGAGCTTTCTTT; cdr3_aa: CASSQVAVGAFF
d_call: TRBD1; v_call: TRBV12-3/TRBV12-4; j_call: TRBJ1-1; clone_size: .; cdr3_nt: TGTGCCAGCAGCTTACTCGGGACAGGAGAAGAAGCTTTCTTT; cdr3_aa: CASSLLGTGEEAFF
d_call: TRBD1; v_call: TRBV10-3; j_call: TRBJ2-4; clone_size: few; cdr3_nt: TGTGCCATCAGTGAGACAGGGGGCGCAAACATTCAGTACTTC; cdr3_aa: CAISETGGANIQYF
d_call: .; v_call: TRBV4-1; j_call: TRBJ1-5; clone_size: .; cdr3_nt: TGCGCCAGCAGCCAAGGGCCCGCGGAAGGGTATCAGCCCCAGCATTTT; cdr3_aa: CASSQGPAEGYQPQHF
d_call: .; v_call: TRBV25-1; j_call: TRBJ1-2; clone_size: .; cdr3_nt: TGTGCCAGCAGTGAACACGGAAGGGACTATGGCTACACCTTC; cdr3_aa: CASSEHGRDYGYTF
d_call: .; v_call: TRBV7-9; j_call: TRBJ2-5; clone_size: .; cdr3_nt: TGTGCCAGCAGCTTCGGCCCCCGGGAGACCCAGTACTTC; cdr3_aa: CASSFGPRETQYF
d_call: .; v_call: TRBV27; j_call: TRBJ1-1; clone_size: .; cdr3_nt: TGTGCCAGCAGTTTACATCTGGGAAGCACTGAAGCTTTCTTT; cdr3_aa: CASSLHLGSTEAFF
d_call: TRBD1; v_call: TRBV28; j_call: TRBJ1-4; clone_size: .; cdr3_nt: TGTGCCAGCACCCCCGACAGGGTGGAAGAAAAACTGTTTTTT; cdr3_aa: CASTPDRVEEKLFF
d_call: TRBD2; v_call: TRBV6-5; j_call: TRBJ2-1; clone_size: .; cdr3_nt: TGTGCCAGCAGTTACCCGCCGACTAGCGGGAGGGGATTCTACAATGAGCAGTTCTTC; cdr3_aa: CASSYPPTSGRGFYNEQFF
d_call: .; v_call: TRBV9; j_call: TRBJ2-7; clone_size: .; cdr3_nt: TGTGCCAGCAGCGTGGTACAGGACTCCTACGAGCAGTACTTC; cdr3_aa: CASSVVQDSYEQYF
d_call: .; v_call: TRBV29-1; j_call: TRBJ1-2; clone_size: .; cdr3_nt: TGCAGCGTTGATCGCGGGGCCGCTGGCTACACCTTC; cdr3_aa: CSVDRGAAGYTF
d_call: TRBD2; v_call: TRBV2; j_call: TRBJ2-5; clone_size: .; cdr3_nt: TGTGCCAGCAGTGAACCTGAGGGACTAGCGGGCCTCCAAGAGACCCAGTACTTC; cdr3_aa: CASSEPEGLAGLQETQYF
d_call: .; v_call: TRBV7-9; j_call: TRBJ2-7; clone_size: once; cdr3_nt: TGTGCCAGCAGCTTTGGAACCGAGCAGTACTTC; cdr3_aa: CASSFGTEQYF